A single sample is the source of the 21 T cell receptor beta chains below, sequenced in a study of T cell repertoires in ileal Crohn's disease (dated by TCRdb to about 2019). Library preparation used the immunoSEQ multiplex PCR assay. Drawn from immuneACCESS, this table holds only the in-frame rearrangements with V and J called that TCRdb kept. Clones are partly lost; checked studies trace under half to an unresolved V gene and leave the rest unexplained. Here the sample has approximately 18,000 clones; around 70% occur a single time. 4% to 4.5% of the sample comes from the top ten. The time point label corresponds to: neoterminal ileum biopsy at postoperative endoscopy, about 6 months after surgery. The sample was ileal tissue. Receptors originate from an adult with Crohn's disease.

The chain is built from TRBV6-5 and TRBJ1-1, with D possibly TRBD1 on 5 matching bases. V was trimmed by 1 base and J by 3 bases, leaving 9 bases between them. The CDR3 consists of 14 residues. From germline, CDR1 is MNHEY and CDR2 SVGAGI. The CDR3, as DNA: TGTGCCAGCAGTTACTGGTCGGGGGACACTGAAGCTTTCTTT. Protein product: CASSYWSGDTEAFF.

In nucleotides, the CDR3 is TGTGCCAGCAGCCAAGACCGCCCCACTAGCGGGGGGGCAGAGCAGTTCTTC. Translation: CASSQDRPTSGGAEQFF. This rearrangement joins TRBV4-2 to TRBJ2-1, with 13 positions matching TRBD2. The CDR3 spans 17 residues. J gave up 10 bases and V 0 bases, and 9 bases lay outside the gene matches. Per germline, CDR1 LGHNA and CDR2 YNFKEQ.

This clone has a handful of counts. The chain combines TRBV4-3 with TRBJ2-7; 10 bases agree with TRBD1. The CDR3 runs 15 residues. Per the germline V gene, CDR1 is LGHNA and CDR2 is YSLEER. The ends lost 1 base at V and 5 bases at J; junction bases unmatched: 5. As DNA, the CDR3 is TGCGCCAGCAGCCAAGGGTGGGACAGGGGCCACGAGCAGTACTTC. Translating it yields CASSQGWDRGHEQYF.

This clone was counted a single time. V usage is TRBV28 and J usage is TRBJ1-2; TRBD1 matches at 7 bases. CDR1 is MDHEN, CDR2 SYDVKM, per germline. Losses at the gene ends were 6 bases for V and 4 bases for J; bases not matched to a gene: 8. This CDR3 contains 14 residues. CDR3 nucleotides: TGTGCCAGCAGGGCAGGGGGTTTTTTCTATGGCTACACCTTC. Its translation: CASRAGGFFYGYTF.

This rearrangement joins TRBV10-3 to TRBJ2-1; 15 nucleotides match TRBD2. The CDR3 is made up of 18 amino acids. Germline values: CDR1 ENHRY, CDR2 SYGVKD. After removal of 3 bases from V and 3 bases from J, the junction contained 6 bases not matched to a gene. The CDR3 bases are TGTGCCATCAGTGATGGGACTAGCGGGAGGAGGGGCTACAATGAGCAGTTCTTC. Translation: CAISDGTSGRRGYNEQFF.

Comments on this clone: Its ends do not fully match the called genes, so a read error is possible. V gene TRBV14 combines with J gene TRBJ1-1; 7 positions agree with TRBD1. The germline gives CDR1 SGHDN, CDR2 FVKESK. CDR3 size: 13 residues. DNA for the CDR3: TGTGCCAGCAGCACGACAGGGAACTCTGAAGCTTTCTTT. Protein sequence: CASSTTGNSEAFF.

The chain links TRBV4-3 to TRBJ2-7; 11 nucleotides align to TRBD1. Germline CDR1 is LGHNA and CDR2 is YSLEER. The CDR3 sequence is 16 residues long. Losses at the gene ends were 0 bases for V and 3 bases for J; bases not matched to a gene: 4. The CDR3 DNA reads TGCGCCAGCAGCCAAGATGGGACAGGGGGGGACTACGAGCAGTACTTC. It encodes CASSQDGTGGDYEQYF.

This rearrangement joins TRBV10-2 to TRBJ1-2, with TRBD1 matching over 8 bases. The trim removed 10 bases at V and 8 bases at J, leaving 12 bases unmatched. The CDR3 runs 13 residues. In germline, CDR1 is WSHSY, CDR2 SAAADI. The CDR3, as DNA: TGCGCCACCATCCCGACAGGGGTGCTCGGCTACACCTTC. As protein: CATIPTGVLGYTF.

V and J are TRBV4-1 and TRBJ2-5; 11 bases match TRBD1. V lost 2 bases and J lost 5; bases outside the gene matches: 4. The CDR3 runs 15 residues. CDR1 and CDR2 (germline): MGHRA, YSYEKL. In nucleotides, the CDR3 is TGCGCCAGCAGCCAAACCGGACAGGGGGCTGAGACCCAGTACTTC. Encoded protein: CASSQTGQGAETQYF.

The J gene is TRBJ1-6, the V gene TRBV28; a possible D gene is TRBD1 (6 bases). Trimming left V 3 bases short and J 7 bases short, with 10 bases between. The CDR3 has 14 residues. CDR1 and CDR2 (germline): MDHEN, SYDVKM. The CDR3 bases are TGTGCCAGCAGTTTGACAGGATTGAATTCACCCCTCCACTTT. Translating it yields CASSLTGLNSPLHF.

The J gene is TRBJ1-1, the V gene TRBV4-1; D remains unclear. There are 17 residues in the CDR3. Germline-derived CDR1 and CDR2 are MGHRA and YSYEKL. V was clipped by 0 bases and J by 1 base, with 15 bases between them. CDR3 loop: CASSQETPPVRNTEAFF. CDR3 nucleotides: TGCGCCAGCAGCCAAGAAACTCCTCCGGTACGGAACACTGAAGCTTTCTTT.

This chain joins TRBV4-2 and TRBJ2-2, with 8 bases fitting TRBD1. CDR3 length: 17 residues. Trimming removed 0 bases from V and 7 bases from J; junction bases left unmatched: 10. From germline, CDR1 is LGHNA and CDR2 YNFKEQ. The CDR3 loop reads CASSQDPPGQAFGELFF. In DNA form, the CDR3 reads TGTGCCAGCAGCCAAGACCCTCCGGGACAGGCGTTCGGGGAGCTGTTTTTT.

This clone was observed a handful of times. The rearrangement uses TRBV27 and TRBJ1-6, with 7 bases identical to TRBD1. Germline V gene data show CDR1 as MNHEY and CDR2 as SMNVEV (reference sequence). The CDR3 runs 14 residues. Trimming took 6 bases from V and 7 from J; bases not matched to a gene: 6. Here the CDR3 reads CASRRQGANSPLHF. DNA of the CDR3: TGTGCCAGCAGGCGACAGGGTGCGAATTCACCCCTCCACTTT.

As to this clone: The identical CDR3 is also encoded by other nucleotide sequences in the sample. V gene TRBV4-1 combines with J gene TRBJ1-2; no clear D gene. The V end was cut by 1 base, the J end by 2 bases, with 5 bases between. This CDR3 region has 13 residues. Germline values: CDR1 MGHRA, CDR2 YSYEKL. In DNA form, the CDR3 reads TGCGCCAGCAGCCAAGTCTTAAACTATGGCTACACCTTC. As protein: CASSQVLNYGYTF.

The V call is TRBV19, the J call TRBJ1-4, with D perhaps TRBD1 (5 bases). The CDR3 sequence is 19 residues long. The germline V gene encodes CDR1 LNHDA and CDR2 SQIVND (reference sequence). The ends were cut back, 3 bases at V and 8 bases at J, with 28 bases in the middle. CDR3 nucleotide sequence: TGTGCCAGTAGTATTGGCCCGTCCCCCGTTTGGGAGGGGAAGGAAAAACTGTTTTTT. This encodes CASSIGPSPVWEGKEKLFF.

This clone showed up just once. The chain carries TRBV6-4 and TRBJ2-7; TRBD1 is a possible D gene (5 bases). CDR3 length: 10 residues. Germline assignment: CDR1 MRHNA and CDR2 SNTAGT. The V gene lost 7 bases and the J gene lost 5 bases, with 6 bases spanning the gap. CDR3 DNA: TGTGCCAGCAAGGGGCACGAGCAGTACTTC. It codes for CASKGHEQYF.

The CDR3 loop reads CASALISNQPQHF. The CDR3 DNA follows: TGTGCCAGCGCCCTAATAAGCAATCAGCCCCAGCATTTT. This chain joins TRBV6-5 and TRBJ1-5; D gene unclear. Trimming removed 8 bases at V and 1 base at J, with 9 bases between. This CDR3 contains 13 residues. Per germline, CDR1 MNHEY and CDR2 SVGAGI.

This chain links TRBV6-6 with TRBJ2-5; D may be TRBD2 (6 bases). V lost 5 bases to trimming and J lost 5 bases, with 18 bases between them. CDR1 and CDR2 from the germline V gene are MNHNY and SVGAGI (reference sequence). The CDR3 loop spans 15 amino acids. CDR3 protein: CASSPGLGHSETQYF. CDR3 DNA: TGTGCCAGCAGTCCGGGACTTGGGCACAGTGAGACCCAGTACTTC.

Within the sample, this clone is medium-sized. This chain joins TRBV15 and TRBJ1-3, with 9 positions matching TRBD1. V shed 3 bases and J 0 bases; nucleotides not matched to a gene: 9. The CDR3 sequence is 18 residues long. Germline V gene data show CDR1 as LNHNV and CDR2 as YYDKDF (reference sequence). The CDR3 loop is CATSSYPGQGNSGNTIYF. CDR3 in DNA: TGTGCCACCAGCAGTTACCCGGGACAGGGAAACTCTGGAAACACCATATATTTT.

The chain uses TRBV9 and TRBJ1-2, with a tentative D call TRBD1 (6 bases). V lost 5 bases and J 1 base, leaving 9 bases between the germline ends. Germline CDR1 SGDLS, CDR2 YYNGEE. This CDR3 has 13 amino acids. This CDR3 is CASRMDSNYGYTF. Written as DNA, the CDR3 is TGTGCCAGCAGGATGGACAGTAACTATGGCTACACCTTC.

The genes are TRBV6-5 and TRBJ1-6; no firm D call. Germline CDR1 reads MNHEY; CDR2 reads SVGAGI. The CDR3 contains 15 residues. Trimming left V 0 bases short and J 9 bases short, with 12 bases between. CDR3 amino acids: CASSYSAPTFSPLHF. DNA for the CDR3: TGTGCCAGCAGTTACTCCGCGCCCACCTTTTCACCCCTCCACTTT.